The subject of this entry is one T cell receptor (beta chain). Its antigen is unidentified. The record originates from a study of CD8+ T cells in alopecia areata. Study at large: Treated patients swallowed 5 to 10 mg of oral tofacitinib twice daily. Findings of the study overall: Tissue-resident alphabeta T cells belonging to normal skin likewise get sequenced within scalp specimens. TCRs were shared less clearly across patients than in mice, possibly for HLA-related reasons.

The CDR3 has 15 amino acids. CDR1 and CDR2 (germline): LNHNV, YYDKDF (reference sequence). Trimming left V 2 bases short and J 2 bases short, with 12 bases between. Investigators isolated RNA and reverse transcribed it into cDNA to act as the sequencing template. Sequenced by immunoSEQ multiplex PCR; TCRdb stores in-frame clones only, minus some. The sample contains 250,000 or so clones, 67% of which appear only once. The chain is built from TRBV15 and TRBJ1-1; D gene uncertain. The clonotype was recovered from a human donor with alopecia areata. Sequences were derived from CD4+ T cells sorted from blood, sampled at week 0. The CDR3 spells CATSRHTGPNTEAFF. The CDR3 DNA sequence: TGTGCCACCAGCAGACATACCGGGCCCAACACTGAAGCTTTCTTT.